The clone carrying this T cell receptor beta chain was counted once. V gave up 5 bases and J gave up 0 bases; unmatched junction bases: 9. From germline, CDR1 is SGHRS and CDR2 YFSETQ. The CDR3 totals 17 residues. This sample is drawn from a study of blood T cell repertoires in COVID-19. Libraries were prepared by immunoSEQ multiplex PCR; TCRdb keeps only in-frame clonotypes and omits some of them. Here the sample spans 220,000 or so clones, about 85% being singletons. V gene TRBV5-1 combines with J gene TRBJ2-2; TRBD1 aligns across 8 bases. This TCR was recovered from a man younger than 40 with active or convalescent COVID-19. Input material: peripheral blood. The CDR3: CASRPRQGPANTGELFF. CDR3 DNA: TGCGCCAGCAGACCACGACAGGGGCCCGCGAACACCGGGGAGCTGTTTTTT.